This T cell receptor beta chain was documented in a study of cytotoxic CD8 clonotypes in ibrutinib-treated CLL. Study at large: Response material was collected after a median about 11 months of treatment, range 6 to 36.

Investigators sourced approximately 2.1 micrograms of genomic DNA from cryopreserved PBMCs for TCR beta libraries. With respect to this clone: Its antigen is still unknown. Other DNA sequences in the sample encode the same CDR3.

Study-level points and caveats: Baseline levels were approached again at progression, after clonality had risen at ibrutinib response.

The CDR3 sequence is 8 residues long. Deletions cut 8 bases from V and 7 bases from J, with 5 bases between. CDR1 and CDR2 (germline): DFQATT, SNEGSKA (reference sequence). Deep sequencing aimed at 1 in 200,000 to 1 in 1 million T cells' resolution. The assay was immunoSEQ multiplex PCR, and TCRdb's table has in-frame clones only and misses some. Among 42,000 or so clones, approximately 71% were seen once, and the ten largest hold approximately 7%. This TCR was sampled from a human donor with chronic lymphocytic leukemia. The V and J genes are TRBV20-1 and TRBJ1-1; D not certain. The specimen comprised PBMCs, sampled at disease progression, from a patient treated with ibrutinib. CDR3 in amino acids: CSPGEAFF. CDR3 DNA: TGCAGTCCAGGTGAAGCTTTCTTT.